This is a list of T cell receptor beta chains from one sample in a study of blood T cell repertoires in COVID-19. Libraries were prepared by immunoSEQ multiplex PCR; TCRdb keeps only in-frame clonotypes and omits some of them. Of more than 80,000 clones listed, 70% to 85% are singletons. Material for sequencing was peripheral blood. Receptor source: a woman aged 55-75 years with acute or convalescent COVID-19. CDR3s include the opening cysteine and the closing phenylalanine or tryptophan. The order of the fields is J gene, D gene, V gene, clone size, CDR3 DNA, CDR3 protein. The D gene is left open where the match is weak. The size field is filled for only some rows; it gives once, few, many or a size class.

J gene: TRBJ1-2; D gene: TRBD1; V gene: TRBV4-1; clone size: .; CDR3 DNA: TGCGCCAGCAGCCAAGGGACAGGGGAGTACTATGGCTACACCTTC; CDR3 protein: CASSQGTGEYYGYTF
J gene: TRBJ2-2; D gene: TRBD1; V gene: TRBV5-6; clone size: .; CDR3 DNA: TGTGCCAGCAGCTCCAGAATTGGGACAGCAATTCTCACCGGGGAGCTGTTTTTT; CDR3 protein: CASSSRIGTAILTGELFF
J gene: TRBJ1-4; D gene: TRBD1; V gene: TRBV19; clone size: once; CDR3 DNA: TGTGCCAGTAGTCCCATGGACAGGGGTGAAAAACTGTTTTTT; CDR3 protein: CASSPMDRGEKLFF
J gene: TRBJ1-1; D gene: .; V gene: TRBV28; clone size: .; CDR3 DNA: TGTGCCAGCAGCTACGGACGAGGGGCTTTCTTT; CDR3 protein: CASSYGRGAFF
J gene: TRBJ1-1; D gene: TRBD1; V gene: TRBV19; clone size: .; CDR3 DNA: TGTGCCAGTAGTAAGAGGACAGGGGTCGGCACTGAAGCTTTCTTT; CDR3 protein: CASSKRTGVGTEAFF
J gene: TRBJ2-7; D gene: .; V gene: TRBV30; clone size: .; CDR3 DNA: TGTGCCTGGAGTGTACTTGGCTACGAGCAGTACTTC; CDR3 protein: CAWSVLGYEQYF
J gene: TRBJ1-2; D gene: TRBD1; V gene: TRBV2; clone size: .; CDR3 DNA: TGTGCCAGCAGTCCGGACTTGACAGGGGCCGCTCGGGACACCTTC; CDR3 protein: CASSPDLTGAARDTF
J gene: TRBJ1-1; D gene: .; V gene: TRBV19; clone size: once; CDR3 DNA: TGTGCCAGTAGTGAGGGGGGGGACACTGAAGCTTTCTTT; CDR3 protein: CASSEGGDTEAFF
J gene: TRBJ1-6; D gene: .; V gene: TRBV12-2; clone size: .; CDR3 DNA: TGTGCAAGTCAAATAAGTCCCACCGGGACAGGGTCCTCACCCCTCCACTTT; CDR3 protein: CASQISPTGTGSSPLHF
J gene: TRBJ1-4; D gene: .; V gene: TRBV9; clone size: .; CDR3 DNA: TGTGCCAGCAGCGTTTATACAGGGCCTCATAATGAAAAACTGTTTTTT; CDR3 protein: CASSVYTGPHNEKLFF
J gene: TRBJ2-1; D gene: .; V gene: TRBV27; clone size: .; CDR3 DNA: TGTGCCAGCAGTTTCCCGGGTAGCGGTAACAATGAGCAGTTCTTC; CDR3 protein: CASSFPGSGNNEQFF
J gene: TRBJ1-2; D gene: TRBD1; V gene: TRBV11-2; clone size: .; CDR3 DNA: TGTGCCAGCAGCCCAGGACAGGGATCACAGTATGGCTACACCTTC; CDR3 protein: CASSPGQGSQYGYTF
J gene: TRBJ2-1; D gene: .; V gene: TRBV9; clone size: .; CDR3 DNA: TGTGCCAGCAGCGTAGGAGGGGGGGCTGGCTACAATGAGCAGTTCTTC; CDR3 protein: CASSVGGGAGYNEQFF
J gene: TRBJ2-1; D gene: TRBD2; V gene: TRBV9; clone size: .; CDR3 DNA: TGTGCCAGCAGCGCGGTAGCGGGAACCTACAATGAGCAGTTCTTC; CDR3 protein: CASSAVAGTYNEQFF
J gene: TRBJ2-5; D gene: .; V gene: TRBV2; clone size: .; CDR3 DNA: TGTGCCAGCAGTCCAAAAGAGACCCAGTACTTC; CDR3 protein: CASSPKETQYF
J gene: TRBJ2-7; D gene: TRBD1; V gene: TRBV6-5; clone size: .; CDR3 DNA: TGTGCCAGCACACGGGACAGGACCTACGAGCAGTACTTC; CDR3 protein: CASTRDRTYEQYF
J gene: TRBJ1-2; D gene: .; V gene: TRBV28; clone size: .; CDR3 DNA: TGTGCCAGCAGTCCAAACCCCTACGGCTACACCTTC; CDR3 protein: CASSPNPYGYTF
J gene: TRBJ2-2; D gene: .; V gene: TRBV5-1; clone size: .; CDR3 DNA: TGCGCCAGCAGCTTACAGGCTAACACCGGGGAGCTGTTTTTT; CDR3 protein: CASSLQANTGELFF
J gene: TRBJ2-7; D gene: TRBD2; V gene: TRBV10-1; clone size: .; CDR3 DNA: TGCGCCAGCAGTGAGTCGGGAGGGCCATACGAGCAGTACTTC; CDR3 protein: CASSESGGPYEQYF
J gene: TRBJ2-5; D gene: .; V gene: TRBV12-3/TRBV12-4; clone size: .; CDR3 DNA: TGTGCCAGCAGTTTGTTCGGGGAGACCCAGTACTTC; CDR3 protein: CASSLFGETQYF
J gene: TRBJ1-2; D gene: TRBD1; V gene: TRBV2; clone size: few; CDR3 DNA: TGTGCCAGCAGTGAGGGAACAGGGGGAAACTATGGCTACACCTTC; CDR3 protein: CASSEGTGGNYGYTF
J gene: TRBJ2-1; D gene: .; V gene: TRBV6-1; clone size: .; CDR3 DNA: TGTGCCAGCAGTGAAGCGAGAGTAAATGAGCAGTTCTTC; CDR3 protein: CASSEARVNEQFF
J gene: TRBJ2-1; D gene: TRBD2; V gene: TRBV5-1; clone size: .; CDR3 DNA: TGCGCCAGCGACGGCGGGGCTAGCGGGGGAAACAATGAGCAGTTCTTC; CDR3 protein: CASDGGASGGNNEQFF
J gene: TRBJ1-2; D gene: TRBD1; V gene: TRBV6-5; clone size: .; CDR3 DNA: TGTGCCAGCAGAATCGAGGGACAGTCCTATGGCTACACCTTC; CDR3 protein: CASRIEGQSYGYTF
J gene: TRBJ2-2; D gene: TRBD2; V gene: TRBV19; clone size: .; CDR3 DNA: TGTGCCAGTAGTATTGGGACTAGCGGGGTCCGGGAGCTGTTTTTT; CDR3 protein: CASSIGTSGVRELFF
J gene: TRBJ2-3; D gene: TRBD2; V gene: TRBV7-2; clone size: .; CDR3 DNA: TGTGCCAGCAGCCGTAGCGGGTTTGCAGATACGCAGTATTTT; CDR3 protein: CASSRSGFADTQYF
J gene: TRBJ1-2; D gene: .; V gene: TRBV7-9; clone size: .; CDR3 DNA: TGTGCCAGCAGCCCTGTTAGCGGCTCCTTTAACTATGGCTACACCTTC; CDR3 protein: CASSPVSGSFNYGYTF
J gene: TRBJ1-1; D gene: .; V gene: TRBV6-5; clone size: .; CDR3 DNA: TGTGCCAGCAGTAACCGGGACATAGAATTAGCTTTCTTT; CDR3 protein: CASSNRDIELAFF
J gene: TRBJ2-5; D gene: TRBD2; V gene: TRBV10-3; clone size: .; CDR3 DNA: TGTGCCACCTGTCTAGCGGGGGGTTACGAGACCCAGTACTTC; CDR3 protein: CATCLAGGYETQYF
J gene: TRBJ2-2; D gene: TRBD1; V gene: TRBV20-1; clone size: .; CDR3 DNA: TGCAGTGCTAGTCGGACAGGGGCTCAGGGGGAGCTGTTTTTT; CDR3 protein: CSASRTGAQGELFF
J gene: TRBJ1-4; D gene: .; V gene: TRBV5-1; clone size: .; CDR3 DNA: TGCGCCAGCAGCCCAGGGGCAACTAATGAAAAACTGTTTTTT; CDR3 protein: CASSPGATNEKLFF
J gene: TRBJ1-1; D gene: .; V gene: TRBV5-1; clone size: .; CDR3 DNA: TGCGCCAGCAGCTTAACACCAGCGAACCGGAACACTGAAGCTTTCTTT; CDR3 protein: CASSLTPANRNTEAFF
J gene: TRBJ1-5; D gene: TRBD1; V gene: TRBV20-1; clone size: .; CDR3 DNA: TGCAGTGCTAGTTCAGGGGGCTTTCAGCCCCAGCATTTT; CDR3 protein: CSASSGGFQPQHF
J gene: TRBJ2-7; D gene: TRBD1; V gene: TRBV2; clone size: .; CDR3 DNA: TGTGCCAGCAGGGGACAGGGTTACGAGCAGTACTTC; CDR3 protein: CASRGQGYEQYF
J gene: TRBJ1-4; D gene: TRBD1; V gene: TRBV4-1; clone size: .; CDR3 DNA: TGCGCCAGCAGCCGAGGGTCAGGGGGCCGAGATGAAAAACTGTTTTTT; CDR3 protein: CASSRGSGGRDEKLFF
J gene: TRBJ1-1; D gene: TRBD1; V gene: TRBV2; clone size: .; CDR3 DNA: TGTGCCAGCAGGGGACAGGTACACACTGAAGCTTTCTTT; CDR3 protein: CASRGQVHTEAFF
J gene: TRBJ2-7; D gene: TRBD1; V gene: TRBV29-1; clone size: .; CDR3 DNA: TGCAGTGCCACCCTCGGGACAGGAGACTACGAGCAGTACTTC; CDR3 protein: CSATLGTGDYEQYF